Shown below are 18 T cell receptor beta chains from a single sample sequenced in a study of beta chain features in type 1 diabetes. Expressed TCRB transcripts were sequenced because the isolated RNA had all been reverse transcribed beforehand. Method: immunoSEQ multiplex PCR; TCRdb's copy keeps in-frame clones and lacks some. The sample holds 38,000 or so clones, around 64% seen once. Material for sequencing was Tregs from blood. Every receptor here comes from a woman aged 25 to 39 in good health.

This clone appeared a single time. The chain carries TRBV5-1 and TRBJ1-1; D unclear. V shed 2 bases and J shed 4 bases, with 15 bases lying between them. CDR1 is SGHRS and CDR2 is YFSETQ in the germline V gene. The length of the CDR3 is 15 residues. CDR3 sequence: CASSFLDAGFTEAFF. CDR3 bases: TGCGCCAGCAGCTTTTTGGATGCGGGGTTCACTGAAGCTTTCTTT.

The gene calls are TRBV20-1 and TRBJ1-1; D is uncertain. V shed 3 bases and J shed 10 bases, with 9 bases lying between them. Germline CDR1 reads DFQATT; CDR2 reads SNEGSKA (reference sequence). The CDR3 is 10 residues long. CDR3 region: CSARGVGAFF. The CDR3 nucleotides read TGCAGTGCTAGGGGCGTAGGAGCTTTCTTT.

Regarding this clone: The junction does not match germline at one end; this may be a read error. The chain joins TRBV7-7 to TRBJ2-5; 8 bases agree with TRBD2. Germline V lookup: CDR1 SSHAT, CDR2 FNYEAQ (reference sequence). CDR3 length: 16 amino acids. CDR3 sequence: CASSLGTGTRLETQYF. Written as DNA, the CDR3 is TGTGCTAGCAGCTTAGGGACCGGGACTAGATTAGAGACCCAGTACTTC.

The chain recombines TRBV4-3 with TRBJ2-6, with TRBD2 identical over 11 bases. Germline V gene lookup returns CDR1 LGHNA and CDR2 YSLEER. V shed 1 base and J 0 bases; nucleotides not matched to a gene: 8. The CDR3 totals 20 residues. The CDR3 region is CASSQVRSSGRPSGANVLTF. The CDR3 DNA is TGCGCCAGCAGCCAAGTTCGATCTAGCGGGAGGCCCTCTGGGGCCAACGTCCTGACTTTC.

The gene calls are TRBV18 and TRBJ1-1; D call uncertain. V lost 0 bases to trimming and J lost 1 base, with 12 bases between them. The CDR3 extends over 16 amino acids. Germline CDR1 is KGHSH and CDR2 is LQKENI. Here the CDR3 reads CASSPPERAGNTEAFF. DNA for the CDR3: TGTGCCAGCTCACCACCGGAGAGGGCTGGGAACACTGAAGCTTTCTTT.

This chain joins TRBV4-2 and TRBJ2-1; D is unclear. This CDR3 is 16 amino acids long. Per the germline V gene, CDR1 is LGHNA and CDR2 is YNFKEQ. The germline V and J ends were trimmed by 0 bases and 3 bases, with 12 bases remaining between them. CDR3 loop: CASSQDQRRSYNEQFF. The CDR3 DNA reads TGTGCCAGCAGCCAAGATCAAAGACGGAGCTACAATGAGCAGTTCTTC.

V and J are TRBV6-5 and TRBJ1-3; D remains ambiguous. V was trimmed by 2 bases and J by 0 bases, leaving 8 bases between them. This CDR3 has 15 amino acids. Germline CDR1 and CDR2: MNHEY and SVGAGI. CDR3 coding DNA: TGTGCCAGCAGTTACGGCGGAAACTCTGGAAACACCATATATTTT. Residues: CASSYGGNSGNTIYF.

The V call is TRBV7-2, the J call TRBJ2-5, with 7 nucleotides matching TRBD1. Germline V gene data show CDR1 as SGHTA and CDR2 as FQGNSA. The length of the CDR3 is 13 residues. Unmatched junction bases numbered 7, after V lost 5 bases and J lost 7 bases. CDR3 sequence: CASSLDRARTQYF. The DNA for the CDR3 is TGTGCCAGCAGCCTCGACAGGGCGCGGACCCAGTACTTC.

This clone was observed a few times. The chain has TRBV5-4 and TRBJ2-4; 9 bases match TRBD1. The CDR3 spans 13 residues. The V and J ends lost 4 bases and 5 bases, in that order; junction bases with no gene match: 1. Per the germline V gene, CDR1 is SGHNT and CDR2 is YYREEE (reference sequence). In DNA, the CDR3 is TGTGCCAGCAGCCGGACAGGGGAAAACATTCAGTACTTC. This gives the protein CASSRTGENIQYF.

The V and J genes are TRBV5-6 and TRBJ2-3; 9 positions match TRBD2. This CDR3 has 15 amino acids. Germline V gene data show CDR1 as SGHDT and CDR2 as YYEEEE. With V trimmed by 4 bases and J by 5 bases, 8 bases remained unmatched. CDR3 coding DNA: TGTGCCAGCAGCCGGTGGCGGGAGGGCATAGATACGCAGTATTTT. Translation: CASSRWREGIDTQYF.

The genes are TRBV6-6 and TRBJ1-1, with TRBD1 matching 7 bases. The CDR3 spans 13 residues. From germline, CDR1 is MNHNY and CDR2 SVGAGI (reference sequence). The V and J ends lost 7 bases and 7 bases, in that order; junction bases with no gene match: 9. The CDR3 DNA sequence: TGTGCCAGCACAAACAGGGGCGCGGTTGAAGCTTTCTTT. This gives the protein CASTNRGAVEAFF.

V usage is TRBV6-1 and J usage is TRBJ1-4; TRBD1 matches at 8 bases. Per the germline V gene, CDR1 is MNHNS and CDR2 is SASEGT. Trimming took 5 bases from V and 8 from J; bases not matched to a gene: 1. The CDR3 is 12 amino acids. The CDR3 DNA follows: TGTGCCAGCAGTAGACAGGGGGAAAAACTGTTTTTT. It specifies CASSRQGEKLFF.

This chain links TRBV6-1 with TRBJ2-7; 10 positions match TRBD1. The trim removed 3 bases at V and 0 bases at J, leaving 2 bases unmatched. The germline CDR1 and CDR2 sequences are MNHNS and SASEGT. This CDR3 has 15 amino acids. CDR3 DNA: TGTGCCAGCAGTGACCGGGACAGGGGCTCCTACGAGCAGTACTTC. Its protein is CASSDRDRGSYEQYF.

This rearrangement joins TRBV29-1 to TRBJ1-1, with no clear D. Germline V gene sequence: CDR1 SQVTM, CDR2 ANQGSEA. V was trimmed by 3 bases and J by 8 bases, leaving 7 bases between them. This CDR3 has 10 amino acids. Written as DNA, the CDR3 is TGCAGCGTTGATACTTACGAAGCTTTCTTT. Its translation: CSVDTYEAFF. Combining the CDR3 with reference TRBV29-1 and TRBJ1-1 gives the whole variable domain SAVISQKPSRDICQRGTSLTIQCQVDSQVTMMFWYRQQPGQSLTLIATANQGSEATYESGFVIDKFPISRPNLTFSTLTVSNMSPEDSSIYLCSVDTYEAFFGQGTRLTVV.

In this sample, this clone turned up a few times. J is TRBJ2-5 and V is TRBV29-1; D is perhaps TRBD2 (5 bases). Germline V gene lookup returns CDR1 SQVTM and CDR2 ANQGSEA. The CDR3 has 13 amino acids. V dropped 3 bases and J dropped 5 bases, with 13 bases sitting between them. The CDR3 reads CSVDGPRRETQYF. CDR3 coding DNA: TGCAGCGTTGATGGGCCCCGGAGGGAGACCCAGTACTTC.

The rearrangement links TRBV7-2 to TRBJ2-5, with TRBD1 as a possible D gene (5 bases). V was cut by 3 bases and J by 4 bases, with 9 bases left in between. CDR1 is SGHTA, CDR2 FQGNSA, per germline. The CDR3 is made up of 13 amino acids. As DNA, the CDR3 is TGTGCCAGCAGCTTTTCAGGGTCAGAGACCCAGTACTTC. Its translation is CASSFSGSETQYF.

V gene TRBV7-8 combines with J gene TRBJ2-7; 8 bases match TRBD1. CDR1 and CDR2 from the germline V gene are SGHVS and FQNEAQ. This CDR3 has 13 amino acids. Unmatched junction bases numbered 2, after V lost 5 bases and J lost 2 bases. CDR3 amino acids: CASSQGATYEQYF. CDR3 sequence (DNA): TGTGCCAGCAGCCAGGGGGCCACCTACGAGCAGTACTTC. Full variable domain (outside the CDR3, taken from reference TRBV7-8 and TRBJ2-7): GAGVSQSPRYKVAKRGQDVALRCDPISGHVSLFWYQQALGQGPEFLTYFQNEAQLDKSGLPSDRFFAERPEGSVSTLKIQRTQQEDSAVYLCASSQGATYEQYFGPGTRLTVT.

V gene TRBV5-1 combines with J gene TRBJ2-1; TRBD2 matches 8 bases. The V and J ends lost 3 bases and 5 bases, in that order; junction bases with no gene match: 4. From germline, CDR1 is SGHRS and CDR2 YFSETQ. CDR3 size: 14 residues. The CDR3 is CASSWSGSDNEQFF. The CDR3 nucleotides read TGCGCCAGCAGCTGGAGCGGGAGTGACAATGAGCAGTTCTTC.